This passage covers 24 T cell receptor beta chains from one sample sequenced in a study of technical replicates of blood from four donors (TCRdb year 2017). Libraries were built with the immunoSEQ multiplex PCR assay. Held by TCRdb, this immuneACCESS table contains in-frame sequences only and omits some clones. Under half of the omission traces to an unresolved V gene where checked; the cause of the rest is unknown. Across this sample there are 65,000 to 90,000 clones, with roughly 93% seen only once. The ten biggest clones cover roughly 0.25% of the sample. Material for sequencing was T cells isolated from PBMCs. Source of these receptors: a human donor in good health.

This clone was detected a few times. CDR3 bases: TGCGCCAGCAGCTGGGGAGGACGGACCTATGGCTACACCTTC. Translation: CASSWGGRTYGYTF. The chain recombines TRBV5-1 with TRBJ1-2, with D unresolved. The length of the CDR3 is 14 residues. The V end was cut by 3 bases, the J end by 4 bases, with 13 bases between. Germline loops: CDR1 SGHRS, CDR2 YFSETQ.

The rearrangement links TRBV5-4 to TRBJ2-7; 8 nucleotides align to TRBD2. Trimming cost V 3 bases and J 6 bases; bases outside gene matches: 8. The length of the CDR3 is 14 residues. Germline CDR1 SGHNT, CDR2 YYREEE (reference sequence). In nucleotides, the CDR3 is TGTGCCAGCAGCTCGCCGGGACTAGGGGGCGAGCAGTACTTC. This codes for CASSSPGLGGEQYF. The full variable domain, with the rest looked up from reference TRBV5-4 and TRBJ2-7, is ETGVTQSPTHLIKTRGQQVTLRCSSQSGHNTVSWYQQALGQGPQFIFQYYREEENGRGNFPPRFSGLQFPNYSSELNVNALELDDSALYLCASSSPGLGGEQYFGPGTRLTVT.

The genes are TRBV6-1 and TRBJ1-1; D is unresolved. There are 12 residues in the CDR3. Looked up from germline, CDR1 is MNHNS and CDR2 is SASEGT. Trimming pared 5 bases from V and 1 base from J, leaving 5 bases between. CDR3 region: CASSTANTEAFF. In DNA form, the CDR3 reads TGTGCCAGCAGTACAGCGAACACTGAAGCTTTCTTT.

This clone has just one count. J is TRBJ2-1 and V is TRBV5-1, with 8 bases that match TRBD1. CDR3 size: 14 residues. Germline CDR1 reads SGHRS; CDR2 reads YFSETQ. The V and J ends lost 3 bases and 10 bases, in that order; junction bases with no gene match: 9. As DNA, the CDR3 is TGCGCCAGCAGCTCAGGACAGGGTTTTCACGAGCAGTTCTTC. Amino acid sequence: CASSSGQGFHEQFF.

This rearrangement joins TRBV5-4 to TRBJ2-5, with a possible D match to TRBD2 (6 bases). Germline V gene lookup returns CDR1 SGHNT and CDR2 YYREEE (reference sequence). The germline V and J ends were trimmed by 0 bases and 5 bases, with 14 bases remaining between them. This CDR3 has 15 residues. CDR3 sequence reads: CASSLEGGDWETQYF. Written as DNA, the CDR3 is TGTGCCAGCAGCTTGGAAGGAGGGGATTGGGAGACCCAGTACTTC.

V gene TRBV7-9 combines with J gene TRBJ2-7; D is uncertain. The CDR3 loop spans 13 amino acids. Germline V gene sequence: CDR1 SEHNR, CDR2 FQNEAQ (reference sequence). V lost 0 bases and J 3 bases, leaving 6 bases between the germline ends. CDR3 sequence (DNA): TGTGCCAGCAGCTTAGCGTACAGCTACGAGCAGTACTTC. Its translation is CASSLAYSYEQYF.

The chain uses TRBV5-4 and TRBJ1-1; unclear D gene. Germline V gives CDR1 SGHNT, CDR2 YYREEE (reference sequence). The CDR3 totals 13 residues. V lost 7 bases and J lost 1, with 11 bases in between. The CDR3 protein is CASGNSENTEAFF. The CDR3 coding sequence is TGTGCCAGCGGCAATTCAGAGAACACTGAAGCTTTCTTT.

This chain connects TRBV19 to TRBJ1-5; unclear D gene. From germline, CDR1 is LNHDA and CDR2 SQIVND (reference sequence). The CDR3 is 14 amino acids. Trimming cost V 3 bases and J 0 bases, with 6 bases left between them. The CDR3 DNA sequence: TGTGCCAGTAGTATCCAAAATAGCAATCAGCCCCAGCATTTT. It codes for CASSIQNSNQPQHF.

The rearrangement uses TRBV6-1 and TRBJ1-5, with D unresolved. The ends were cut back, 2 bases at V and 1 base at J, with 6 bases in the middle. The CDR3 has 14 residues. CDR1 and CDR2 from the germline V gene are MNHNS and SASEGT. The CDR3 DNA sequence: TGTGCCAGCAGTGAAAGCGCCAGCAATCAGCCCCAGCATTTT. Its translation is CASSESASNQPQHF.

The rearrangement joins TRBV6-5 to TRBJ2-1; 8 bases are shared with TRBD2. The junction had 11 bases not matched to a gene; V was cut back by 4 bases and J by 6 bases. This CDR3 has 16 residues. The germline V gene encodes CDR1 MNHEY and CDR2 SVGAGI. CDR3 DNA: TGTGCCAGCAGTTGGGTTCCCGGGACTAGTGGCAATGAGCAGTTCTTC. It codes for CASSWVPGTSGNEQFF.

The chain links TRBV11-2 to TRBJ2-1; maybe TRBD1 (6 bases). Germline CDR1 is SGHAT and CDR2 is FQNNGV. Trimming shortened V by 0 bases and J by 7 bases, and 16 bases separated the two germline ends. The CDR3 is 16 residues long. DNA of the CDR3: TGTGCCAGCAGCTTAGATCTGCGACAGGTTACAAATGAGCAGTTCTTC. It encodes CASSLDLRQVTNEQFF.

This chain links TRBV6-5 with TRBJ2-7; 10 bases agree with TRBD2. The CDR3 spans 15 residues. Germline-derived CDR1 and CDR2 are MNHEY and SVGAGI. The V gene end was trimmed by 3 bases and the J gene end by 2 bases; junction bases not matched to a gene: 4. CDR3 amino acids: CASSYRLAGAYEQYF. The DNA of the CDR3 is TGTGCCAGCAGTTATAGACTAGCGGGTGCCTACGAGCAGTACTTC.

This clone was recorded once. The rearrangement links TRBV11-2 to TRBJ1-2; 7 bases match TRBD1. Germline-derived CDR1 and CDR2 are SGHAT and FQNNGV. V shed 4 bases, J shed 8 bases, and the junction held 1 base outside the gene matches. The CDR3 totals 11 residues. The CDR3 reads CASSSGGGYTF. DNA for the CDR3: TGTGCCAGCAGCTCAGGGGGAGGCTACACCTTC.

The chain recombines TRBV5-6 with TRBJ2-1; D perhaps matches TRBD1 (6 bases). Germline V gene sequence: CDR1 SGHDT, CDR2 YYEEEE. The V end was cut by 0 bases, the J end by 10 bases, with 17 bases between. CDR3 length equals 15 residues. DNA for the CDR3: TGTGCCAGCAGCTTGGAGGACAGACTAACAGGGGAGCAGTTCTTC. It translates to CASSLEDRLTGEQFF.

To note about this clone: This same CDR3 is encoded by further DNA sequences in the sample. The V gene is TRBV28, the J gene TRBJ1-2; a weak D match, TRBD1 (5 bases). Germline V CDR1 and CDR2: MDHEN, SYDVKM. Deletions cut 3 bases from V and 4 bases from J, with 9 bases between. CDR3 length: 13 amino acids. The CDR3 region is CASSLGQGYGYTF. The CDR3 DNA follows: TGTGCCAGCAGTTTGGGGCAGGGCTATGGCTACACCTTC.

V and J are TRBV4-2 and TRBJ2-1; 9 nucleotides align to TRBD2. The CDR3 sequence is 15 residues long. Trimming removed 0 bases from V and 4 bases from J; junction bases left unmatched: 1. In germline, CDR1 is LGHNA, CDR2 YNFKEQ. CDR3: CASSQESGGYNEQFF. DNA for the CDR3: TGTGCCAGCAGCCAAGAGAGCGGGGGGTACAATGAGCAGTTCTTC.

The CDR3 bases are TGTGCCAGCAGCGTAGGACCGGGACAGGGACCAACTAATGAAAAACTGTTTTTT. Amino acid sequence: CASSVGPGQGPTNEKLFF. The rearrangement joins TRBV9 to TRBJ1-4; 9 positions match TRBD1. V was clipped by 0 bases and J by 0 bases; unmatched bases: 6. The germline CDR1 and CDR2 sequences are SGDLS and YYNGEE. The CDR3 loop spans 18 amino acids.

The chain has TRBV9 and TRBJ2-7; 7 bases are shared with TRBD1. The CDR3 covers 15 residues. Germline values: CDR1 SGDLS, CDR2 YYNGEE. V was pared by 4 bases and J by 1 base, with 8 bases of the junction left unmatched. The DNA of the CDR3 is TGTGCCAGCAGCCTCGGACAGGCGAATTCCTACGAGCAGTACTTC. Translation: CASSLGQANSYEQYF.

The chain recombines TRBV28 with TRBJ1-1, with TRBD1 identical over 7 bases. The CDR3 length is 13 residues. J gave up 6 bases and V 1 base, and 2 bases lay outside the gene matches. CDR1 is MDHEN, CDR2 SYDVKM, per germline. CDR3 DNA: TGTGCCAGCAGTTTATTCACAGGGGCTGAAGCTTTCTTT. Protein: CASSLFTGAEAFF.

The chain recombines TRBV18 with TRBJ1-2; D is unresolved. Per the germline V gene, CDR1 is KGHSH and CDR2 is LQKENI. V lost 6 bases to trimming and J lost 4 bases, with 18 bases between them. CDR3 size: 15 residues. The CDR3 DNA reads TGTGCCAGCTCCCGCGAGGCTAAACCCGGCTATGGCTACACCTTC. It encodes CASSREAKPGYGYTF.

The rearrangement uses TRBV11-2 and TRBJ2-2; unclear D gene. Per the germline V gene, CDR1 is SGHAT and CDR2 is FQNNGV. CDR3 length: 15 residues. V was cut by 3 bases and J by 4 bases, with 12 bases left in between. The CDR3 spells CASSFPVTGTGELFF. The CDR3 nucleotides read TGTGCCAGCAGCTTTCCTGTGACGGGCACCGGGGAGCTGTTTTTT.

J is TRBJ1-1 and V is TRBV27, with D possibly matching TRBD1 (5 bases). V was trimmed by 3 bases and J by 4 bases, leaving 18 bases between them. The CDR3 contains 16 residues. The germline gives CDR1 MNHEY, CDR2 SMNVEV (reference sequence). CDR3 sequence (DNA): TGTGCCAGCAGTTTTAGGGGCCAAGTGGGCAGCACTGAAGCTTTCTTT. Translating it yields CASSFRGQVGSTEAFF.

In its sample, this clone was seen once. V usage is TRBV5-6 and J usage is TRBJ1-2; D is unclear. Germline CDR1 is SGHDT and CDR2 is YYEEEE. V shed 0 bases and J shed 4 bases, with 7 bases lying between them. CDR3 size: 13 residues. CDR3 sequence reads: CASSLDSTYGYTF. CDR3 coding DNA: TGTGCCAGCAGCTTGGACAGCACCTATGGCTACACCTTC.

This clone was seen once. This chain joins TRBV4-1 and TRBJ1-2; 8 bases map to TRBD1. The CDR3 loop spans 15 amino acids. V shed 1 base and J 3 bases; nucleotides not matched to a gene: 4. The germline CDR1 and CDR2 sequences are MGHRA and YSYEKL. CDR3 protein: CASSQGPGGDYGYTF. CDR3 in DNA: TGCGCCAGCAGCCAAGGTCCAGGGGGCGACTATGGCTACACCTTC.